These T cell receptor beta chains were read from a single sample in a study of graft-versus-host responses after intestinal transplantation. Profiled with immunoSEQ multiplex PCR; TCRdb holds only in-frame clones, not every one. The sample yields around 12,000 clones, approximately 84% seen once. Source: PBMCs, taken just over 300 days after intestinal transplant. These receptors came from a human patient who received an intestinal transplant, so some T cells may come from the graft donor. The CDR3 runs from the conserved cysteine through the conserved F or W. Clone size is stated in some rows and not others, as once, few, many or a class when expanded.

size,J,V,CDR3
-,TRBJ2-2,TRBV5-1,CASSLAWVGGTGELFF
-,TRBJ1-4,TRBV25-1,CASSEWGNEKLFF
-,TRBJ2-7,TRBV27,CASSLGLEQYF
-,TRBJ1-2,TRBV9,CASSVEGNYGYTF
-,TRBJ2-7,TRBV10-3,CAIRGGAKGQTYEQYF
-,TRBJ2-7,TRBV27,CASSLFPGAGGAYEQYF
large,TRBJ2-2,TRBV5-8,CASSFGGRATGELFF
-,TRBJ2-2,TRBV9,CASSVVGGAGELFF
-,TRBJ2-1,TRBV27,CASSLILGGNEQFF
-,TRBJ2-2,TRBV28,CASSSWTGNTGELFF
once,TRBJ2-5,TRBV19,CASTSGRWETQYF
-,TRBJ2-4,TRBV7-9,CASSLSPTGWDKNIQYF
few,TRBJ2-7,TRBV27,CASSPRWGEGREQYF
-,TRBJ2-3,TRBV7-6,CASSLGRYTDTQYF
-,TRBJ1-4,TRBV9,CASSPRPGRRNEKLFF
-,TRBJ2-7,TRBV19,CASSSSRDSYEQYF
-,TRBJ1-2,TRBV18,CASSLIIQSTGYGYTF
-,TRBJ2-7,TRBV28,CASSSPGGMVNEQYF
-,TRBJ2-3,TRBV6-4,CASSTSGTDTQYF
few,TRBJ1-2,TRBV15,CATSSGGGQTRWGYTF
-,TRBJ2-1,TRBV28,CASSLPSGSYNEQFF
-,TRBJ2-3,TRBV4-3,CASSQAGTRLTDTQYF
few,TRBJ1-5,TRBV27,CASSDSDSNQPQHF
-,TRBJ2-2,TRBV11-3,CASSPRQGGTGELFF
few,TRBJ2-7,TRBV19,CASSPGRTYEQYF
-,TRBJ2-1,TRBV4-3,CASSQVREQGQFF
-,TRBJ1-2,TRBV9,CASSVEPGRVNYGYTF
-,TRBJ2-1,TRBV5-1,CASSFREDRGNEQFF
-,TRBJ2-3,TRBV6-1,CASSGLAQSF
-,TRBJ2-2,TRBV18,CASSVPGTEETGELFF
-,TRBJ1-2,TRBV28,CASSLTNGHGYTF
-,TRBJ1-1,TRBV19,CASSMWLGPEAFF
-,TRBJ1-1,TRBV6-5,CASTPPGGTEAFF
-,TRBJ2-7,TRBV27,CASSQGEGYEQYF
-,TRBJ1-1,TRBV5-3,CARSTSRCEVNTEAFF
-,TRBJ2-3,TRBV16,CASSRGGTEGMDTQYF
-,TRBJ1-4,TRBV5-1,CASSKGTGGRIDRNEKLFF
-,TRBJ2-2,TRBV7-9,CASSFLQGLGELFF
few,TRBJ1-5,TRBV5-7,CARQTARPQHF
-,TRBJ1-2,TRBV19,CASRFSDRGPNYGYTF
-,TRBJ1-4,TRBV5-5,CASSLLRDRGNEKLFF
-,TRBJ1-2,TRBV6-5,CATRRGDYTF
-,TRBJ1-2,TRBV9,CASSTQTGGKGYTF
-,TRBJ2-7,TRBV5-1,CASSLRDRVGEQYF
-,TRBJ2-7,TRBV4-3,CASSPDRESYEQYF
-,TRBJ1-4,TRBV6-1,CASSEVAGSNEKLFF
-,TRBJ2-3,TRBV19,CASRTLAEGTDTQYF
-,TRBJ2-1,TRBV9,CASSVAWREGADEQFF
-,TRBJ1-2,TRBV27,CASSLNREIRGGDYGYTF
-,TRBJ2-3,TRBV7-2,CASSYRSGRIAGDTQYF
-,TRBJ1-6,TRBV7-9,CASALGMNSPLHF
-,TRBJ2-7,TRBV9,CASSSGSNSYEQYF
-,TRBJ2-3,TRBV19,CASRPGHRTDTQYF
once,TRBJ2-1,TRBV5-6,CASSLVPGGEQFF